This T cell receptor beta chain was identified in a study of siplizumab effects on memory and regulatory T cells. Study conclusions and caveats: Confirmation was lacking for the suppressive function of proliferating Tregs derived from siplizumab cultures. Of the alloreactive clones, only a minor fraction mapped to unstimulated subsets. Naive T cells were seemingly more diverse than memory cells, and major contributions to the alloresponse seemed to be made by them. Mappable alloreactive CD4+ clones were on average approximately 72% Treg-derived with siplizumab, roughly 28% in controls.

On this clone itself: Its specificity is not known.

Produced via immunoSEQ multiplex PCR; TCRdb's table is partial and in-frame only. The data show 80,000 to 95,000 clones, 85% to 95% seen once. The germline V gene encodes CDR1 MNHNY and CDR2 SVGAGI (reference sequence). Between the trimmed V and J ends, which lost 6 bases and 11 bases, there was a span of 19 bases. There are 14 residues in the CDR3. The specimen was CD8+ T cells sorted from blood. The chain carries TRBV6-6 and TRBJ1-4; D might be TRBD1 (6 bases). The sequence was obtained from a human donor in good health. The CDR3 reads CASSRDRPPKKLFF. The CDR3 coding sequence is TGTGCCAGCAGCCGCGACAGGCCCCCTAAGAAACTGTTTTTT.